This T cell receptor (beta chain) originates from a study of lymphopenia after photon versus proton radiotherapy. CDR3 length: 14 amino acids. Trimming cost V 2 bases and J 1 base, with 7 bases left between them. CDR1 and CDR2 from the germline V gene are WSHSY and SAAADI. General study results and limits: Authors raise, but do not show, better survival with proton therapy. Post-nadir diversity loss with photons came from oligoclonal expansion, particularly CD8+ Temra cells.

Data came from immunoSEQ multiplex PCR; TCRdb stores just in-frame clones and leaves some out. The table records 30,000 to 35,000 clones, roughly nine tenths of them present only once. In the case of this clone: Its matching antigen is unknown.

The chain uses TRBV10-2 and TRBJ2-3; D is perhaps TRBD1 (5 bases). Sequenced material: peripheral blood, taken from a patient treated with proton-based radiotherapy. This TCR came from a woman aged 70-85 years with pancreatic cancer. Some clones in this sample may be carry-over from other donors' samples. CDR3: CASSEGHGTDTQYF. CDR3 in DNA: TGCGCCAGCAGTGAGGGACACGGCACAGATACGCAGTATTTT.